The present T cell receptor (beta chain) was sequenced within a study of blood T cell repertoires in COVID-19. Germline loops: CDR1 SEHNR, CDR2 FQNEAQ (reference sequence). The CDR3 runs to 17 residues. Trimming removed 1 base at V and 4 bases at J, with 14 bases between. In the authors' workflow: Quantification of nucleated cells was approximated via reference gene primer amplification. Sequencing used immunoSEQ multiplex PCR; TCRdb keeps in-frame clones, though not all of them. V, J and clone size were drawn from that table, and D and trimming were deduced from the DNA. The repertoire holds a few hundred thousand clones, with more than 75% as singletons.

The sequencing input was PBMCs or T cells enriched from blood (not recorded which). The sequence came from a woman in her thirties or forties who had recovered from COVID-19. The chain uses TRBV7-9 and TRBJ2-6; TRBD1 might be the D (6 bases). The CDR3 region is CASSLGQAPGGANVLTF. As DNA, the CDR3 is TGTGCCAGCAGCTTAGGACAGGCCCCAGGGGGGGCCAACGTCCTGACTTTC.